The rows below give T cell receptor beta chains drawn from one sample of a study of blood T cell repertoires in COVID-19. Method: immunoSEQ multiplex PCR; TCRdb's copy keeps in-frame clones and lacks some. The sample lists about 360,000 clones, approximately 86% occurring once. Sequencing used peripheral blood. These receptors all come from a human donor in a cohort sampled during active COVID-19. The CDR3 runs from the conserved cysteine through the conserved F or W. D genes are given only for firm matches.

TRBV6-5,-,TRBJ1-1,CASSYSTGNTEAFF,TGTGCCAGCAGTTACTCGACGGGGAACACTGAAGCTTTCTTT
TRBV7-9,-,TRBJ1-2,CASSLGGAGSNGYTF,TGTGCCAGCAGCTTAGGGGGCGCAGGTTCCAACGGCTACACCTTC
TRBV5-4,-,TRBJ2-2,CASSLGGKHGTGELFF,TGTGCCAGCAGCTTGGGAGGTAAACATGGCACCGGGGAGCTGTTTTTT
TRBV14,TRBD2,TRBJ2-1,CASSLRLAGNNEQFF,TGTGCCAGCAGCTTACGACTAGCGGGAAACAATGAGCAGTTCTTC
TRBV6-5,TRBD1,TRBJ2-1,CASSRDRGLSEQFF,TGTGCCAGCAGTAGGGACAGGGGGCTTAGTGAGCAGTTCTTC
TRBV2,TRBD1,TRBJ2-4,CASSPDRVAKNIQYF,TGTGCCAGCAGTCCTGACAGGGTGGCCAAAAACATTCAGTACTTC
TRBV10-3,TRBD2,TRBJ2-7,CAISAPGGTYEQYF,TGTGCCATCAGTGCACCGGGAGGTACCTACGAGCAGTACTTC
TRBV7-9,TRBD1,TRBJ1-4,CASSGNRGFNEKLFF,TGTGCCAGCAGCGGGAACAGGGGTTTCAATGAAAAACTGTTTTTT
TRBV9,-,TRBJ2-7,CASSPHPTEGIPYEQYF,TGTGCCAGCAGCCCCCACCCGACAGAAGGGATCCCCTACGAGCAGTACTTC
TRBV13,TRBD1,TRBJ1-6,CASSRGTGVRSPLHF,TGTGCCAGCAGCAGAGGGACAGGGGTTCGGTCACCCCTCCACTTT
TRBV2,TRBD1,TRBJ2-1,CASRGQVRSYNEQFF,TGTGCCAGCAGAGGACAGGTCCGCTCCTACAATGAGCAGTTCTTC